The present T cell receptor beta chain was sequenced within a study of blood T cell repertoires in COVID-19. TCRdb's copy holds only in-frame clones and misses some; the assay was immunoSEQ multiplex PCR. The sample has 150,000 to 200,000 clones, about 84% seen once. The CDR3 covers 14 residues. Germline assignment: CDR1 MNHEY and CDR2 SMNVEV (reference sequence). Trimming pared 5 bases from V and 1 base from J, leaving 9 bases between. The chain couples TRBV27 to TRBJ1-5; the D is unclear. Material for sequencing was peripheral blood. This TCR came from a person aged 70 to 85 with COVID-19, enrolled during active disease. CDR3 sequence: CASSRLDSNQPQHF. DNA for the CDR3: TGTGCCAGCAGTAGACTCGACAGCAATCAGCCCCAGCATTTT.